The 18 T cell receptor beta chains below were found in one sample sequenced in a study of blood T cell repertoires in COVID-19. Sequencing was performed with immunoSEQ multiplex PCR; in TCRdb, only in-frame clones are kept and a portion is missing. The sample yields under 300,000 clones, about four fifths seen once. Sequencing input: peripheral blood. The receptors shown here come from a woman at least 80 years old with acute or convalescent COVID-19.

The V gene is TRBV18, the J gene TRBJ1-5; 10 bases are shared with TRBD1. The CDR3 is 14 amino acids. The J segment lost 7 bases and the V segment lost 3 bases, leaving 3 bases of the junction unmatched. Germline V lookup: CDR1 KGHSH, CDR2 LQKENI. CDR3 sequence (DNA): TGTGCCAGCTCACCGGGACAGGGGTACCAGCCCCAGCATTTT. Its translation: CASSPGQGYQPQHF.

The CDR3 nucleotides read TGTGCCAGCAGCCAATACTCACAGGCAGGTAATGAAAAACTGTTTTTT. Translated: CASSQYSQAGNEKLFF. This chain connects TRBV3-1 (or the pseudogene TRBV3-2) to TRBJ1-4, with D perhaps matching TRBD1 (5 bases). Germline V gives CDR1 LGHDT, CDR2 YNNKEL (reference sequence). The CDR3 is 16 amino acids. V lost 2 bases, J lost 4 bases, and 14 bases lay in between.

The chain carries TRBV18 and TRBJ1-1, with D perhaps matching TRBD1 (6 bases). Germline V gene sequence: CDR1 KGHSH, CDR2 LQKENI. The V and J ends lost 3 bases and 1 base respectively, with 12 bases between them. This CDR3 contains 15 residues. CDR3 nucleotide sequence: TGTGCCAGCTCACCGGTGGGACACCGGAACACTGAAGCTTTCTTT. This gives the protein CASSPVGHRNTEAFF. The complete variable domain, with remaining parts taken from reference TRBV18 and TRBJ1-1, reads NAGVMQNPRHLVRRRGQEARLRCSPMKGHSHVYWYRQLPEEGLKFMVYLQKENIIDESGMPKERFSAEFPKEGPSILRIQQVVRGDSAAYFCASSPVGHRNTEAFFGQGTRLTVV.

The chain recombines TRBV5-4 with TRBJ2-5; the D gene is possibly TRBD1 (5 bases). V was trimmed by 1 base and J by 5 bases, leaving 12 bases between them. The germline V gene encodes CDR1 SGHNT and CDR2 YYREEE (reference sequence). The CDR3 contains 14 residues. DNA of the CDR3: TGTGCCAGCAGCTTGAGTCAGGGTACGGAGACCCAGTACTTC. This encodes CASSLSQGTETQYF.

The rearrangement links TRBV14 to TRBJ1-1, with 8 positions matching TRBD1. J lost 5 bases, V lost 4 bases, and 9 bases had no gene match. The CDR3 totals 15 residues. Germline V CDR1 and CDR2: SGHDN, FVKESK. The CDR3 DNA is TGTGCCAGCAGCCCAAATCAGGGGGCTTGGACTGAAGCTTTCTTT. Translating it yields CASSPNQGAWTEAFF.

The V call is TRBV6-5, the J call TRBJ1-1; TRBD1 matches 10 bases. The V and J ends lost 5 bases and 5 bases, in that order; junction bases with no gene match: 5. The CDR3 sequence is 14 residues long. Germline loops: CDR1 MNHEY, CDR2 SVGAGI. The CDR3, as DNA: TGTGCCAGCAGTAACCTGGACAGGGGGACTGAAGCTTTCTTT. Amino acid sequence: CASSNLDRGTEAFF.

Only a few counts were recorded for this clone. This chain links TRBV12-3 or TRBV12-4 with TRBJ2-5; tentative D call: TRBD2 (7 bases). Trimming cost V 3 bases and J 5 bases, with 10 bases left between them. The CDR3 extends over 13 amino acids. CDR3 nucleotides: TGTGCCAGCAGTTTTAGGGGGGGGGAGACCCAGTACTTC. Encoded protein: CASSFRGGETQYF.

The chain joins TRBV6-6 to TRBJ2-7; D unresolved. V lost 2 bases and J lost 1, with 3 bases in between. The CDR3 loop spans 12 amino acids. Germline values: CDR1 MNHNY, CDR2 SVGAGI (reference sequence). The CDR3 is CASSYTSYEQYF. In DNA, the CDR3 is TGTGCCAGCAGTTACACTTCCTACGAGCAGTACTTC.

This chain links TRBV6-5 with TRBJ1-6, with D possibly TRBD1 on 5 matching bases. The CDR3 is 15 residues long. The V and J ends lost 6 bases and 0 bases respectively, with 9 bases between them. The germline V gene has CDR1 MNHEY and CDR2 SVGAGI. The CDR3 sequence is CASRDKSSYNSPLHF. In DNA, the CDR3 is TGTGCCAGCAGGGACAAGAGCTCCTATAATTCACCCCTCCACTTT.

The chain links TRBV28 to TRBJ1-5, with D possibly matching TRBD1 (6 bases). The CDR3 has 15 residues. Germline CDR1 reads MDHEN; CDR2 reads SYDVKM. The germline V and J ends were trimmed by 2 bases and 3 bases, with 11 bases remaining between them. The CDR3 nucleotides are TGTGCCAGCAGTTTAGGACAGATCCTCAATCAGCCCCAGCATTTT. Translated: CASSLGQILNQPQHF.

The chain employs TRBV5-6 and TRBJ2-7; perhaps TRBD2 as D (5 bases). The ends were cut back, 3 bases at V and 2 bases at J, with 12 bases in the middle. The CDR3 is 14 residues long. Germline lookup yields CDR1 SGHDT and CDR2 YYEEEE. CDR3 sequence (DNA): TGTGCCAGCAGCTCAAATGGACTCCCCTACGAGCAGTACTTC. Translating gives CASSSNGLPYEQYF.

This rearrangement joins TRBV6-5 to TRBJ2-1; TRBD2 matches at 13 bases. V lost 8 bases to trimming and J lost 10 bases; unmatched junction nucleotides: 8. The CDR3 is 14 residues long. Germline-derived CDR1 and CDR2 are MNHEY and SVGAGI. The CDR3 region has the DNA TGTGCCAGCGCCGGGACTAGCGGGGTTAGGGAGCAGTTCTTC. It specifies CASAGTSGVREQFF.

This clone was seen a few times. The chain recombines TRBV10-1 with TRBJ2-1; 14 nucleotides line up with TRBD2. V shed 6 bases, J shed 2 bases, and the junction held 6 bases outside the gene matches. The CDR3 length is 17 residues. Germline CDR1 and CDR2: WNHNN and SYGVQD (reference sequence). CDR3 in amino acids: CASRPGLAGGTYNEQFF. In nucleotides, the CDR3 is TGCGCCAGCAGGCCCGGACTAGCGGGGGGCACCTACAATGAGCAGTTCTTC.

The chain combines TRBV19 with TRBJ2-3, with D tentatively TRBD1 (6 bases). The CDR3 runs to 15 residues. V shed 7 bases and J shed 1 base, with 15 bases lying between them. CDR1 and CDR2 (germline): LNHDA, SQIVND (reference sequence). This CDR3 reads CASTRTATGTDTQYF. The CDR3 DNA reads as TGTGCCAGTACCAGGACAGCCACCGGCACAGATACGCAGTATTTT.

This clone has more than one count but fewer than ten. V gene TRBV5-1 combines with J gene TRBJ1-3; D is unclear. There are 16 residues in the CDR3. The V end was cut by 0 bases, the J end by 4 bases, with 14 bases between. Germline values: CDR1 SGHRS, CDR2 YFSETQ. The CDR3 loop is CASSLGSQRTGNTIYF. Written as DNA, the CDR3 is TGCGCCAGCAGCTTGGGGAGCCAGAGAACCGGAAACACCATATATTTT.

This chain joins TRBV7-2 and TRBJ2-5; D is unclear. V lost 1 base, J lost 3 bases, and 6 bases lay in between. The CDR3 spans 13 residues. CDR1 and CDR2 (germline): SGHTA, FQGNSA. The CDR3 DNA reads TGTGCCAGCAGCTTAGTGGGCAAAGAGACCCAGTACTTC. Its translation: CASSLVGKETQYF.

This chain connects TRBV2 to TRBJ1-2; 9 nucleotides align to TRBD1. The CDR3 has 16 amino acids. CDR1 is SNHLY and CDR2 is FYNNEI in the germline V gene. V lost 6 bases to trimming and J lost 5 bases; unmatched junction nucleotides: 13. The CDR3 DNA reads TGTGCCAGCAGACACGGGACCAAGGGACAGGGTTATGGCTACACCTTC. Encoded protein: CASRHGTKGQGYGYTF.

The chain carries TRBV24-1 and TRBJ2-2; possible D gene TRBD2, 7 bases. V was cut by 5 bases and J by 5 bases, with 14 bases left in between. Looked up from germline, CDR1 is KGHDR and CDR2 is SFDVKD. This CDR3 region has 15 residues. This chain's CDR3 is CATSGLQGGTGELFF. The CDR3 DNA reads as TGTGCCACCAGTGGTTTACAGGGAGGGACCGGGGAGCTGTTTTTT.